A selection of T cell receptor beta chains follows, all from one sample in a study of blood T cell repertoires in COVID-19. The protocol was immunoSEQ multiplex PCR, while the TCRdb copy is restricted to in-frame clones and leaves out a portion. In the table there are approximately 240,000 clones, approximately 91% of which are singletons. Material: peripheral blood. The receptors derive from a young man with COVID-19, enrolled during active disease. Both conserved end residues are part of each CDR3. D genes are given only for firm matches. Expanded clones are given a class, and other clones once, few, many or no size at all.

TGTGCCAGCAGTTACGAGGGTGTGGGAGACTATGGCTACACCTTC,CASSYEGVGDYGYTF,-,TRBV6-2/TRBV6-3,once,TRBJ1-2
TGTGCCAGCAGCTCCTCTAGCGGGGGGGCCTATGAGACCCAGTACTTC,CASSSSSGGAYETQYF,TRBD2,TRBV9,-,TRBJ2-5
TGTGCCAGCAGTTTCTGGAACACTGAAGCTTTCTTT,CASSFWNTEAFF,-,TRBV12-3/TRBV12-4,-,TRBJ1-1
TGTGCCACCAGTGATCCGACAGGGCCCGCGACCCAGTACTTC,CATSDPTGPATQYF,TRBD1,TRBV24-1,-,TRBJ2-5
TGTGCCAGCAGTCAGCAGGTTGAGCAGTACTTC,CASSQQVEQYF,-,TRBV6-6,-,TRBJ2-7
TGCGCCAGCAGAGAGACAGGGGCGGAGACTGAAGCTTTCTTT,CASRETGAETEAFF,TRBD1,TRBV5-1,-,TRBJ1-1
TGTGCCAGCAGGCCAGGGGGCGACTATGGCTACACCTTC,CASRPGGDYGYTF,TRBD1,TRBV6-5,-,TRBJ1-2
TGTGCCAGTAGTCGAACAGGGATACAAGAGACCCAGTACTTC,CASSRTGIQETQYF,-,TRBV19,once,TRBJ2-5
TGCGCCAGCAGCGGGGACAGGGGGGATGAAAAACTGTTTTTT,CASSGDRGDEKLFF,TRBD1,TRBV5-1,-,TRBJ1-4
TGTGCTAGTGGTTTGGGCTCCCTCAGGTCTGAAGCTTTCTTT,CASGLGSLRSEAFF,-,TRBV12-5,-,TRBJ1-1
TGTGCCAGCAGCTTGGATGCGGGCAATGAGCAGTTCTTC,CASSLDAGNEQFF,-,TRBV5-4,-,TRBJ2-1
TGTGCCAGCAGCAGACAGCCGAACACCGGGGAGCTGTTTTTT,CASSRQPNTGELFF,-,TRBV11-2,-,TRBJ2-2
TGTGCCAGCAGCAACCAGAAGATAAACACTGAAGCTTTCTTT,CASSNQKINTEAFF,-,TRBV6-5,-,TRBJ1-1
TGCGCCAGCAGCGAGGGACTGGTGAACACTGAAGCTTTCTTT,CASSEGLVNTEAFF,-,TRBV5-1,-,TRBJ1-1
TGTGCCAGCAGTATGGCGAGGGGGACTGAAGCTTTCTTT,CASSMARGTEAFF,-,TRBV6-5,-,TRBJ1-1
TGTGCCAGCAGCTTAAACTCGAGGTCGAACACTGAAGCTTTCTTT,CASSLNSRSNTEAFF,-,TRBV7-3,-,TRBJ1-1
TGTGCCAGCAGTGAAAATGGGGGGGGGCCCTACGAGCAGTACTTC,CASSENGGGPYEQYF,-,TRBV6-1,-,TRBJ2-7
TGTGCCAGCAGCCCTATGACTAGCGCCAATGAGCAGTTCTTC,CASSPMTSANEQFF,TRBD2,TRBV3-1/TRBV3-2,-,TRBJ2-1
TGTGCCAGCAGTTACTCGTACTCCTACGAGCAGTACTTC,CASSYSYSYEQYF,-,TRBV6-6,once,TRBJ2-7
TGTGCCAGCAGTGACGGTTTTGGGGGACTGCCGGGAACAGATACGCAGTATTTT,CASSDGFGGLPGTDTQYF,-,TRBV2,-,TRBJ2-3
TGCGCCAGCAGCCAAGAATGGAACAGTCCCTACGAGCAGTACTTC,CASSQEWNSPYEQYF,-,TRBV4-1,-,TRBJ2-7
TGCAGCGTCAATGGACTAGCGGGCACAGATACGCAGTATTTT,CSVNGLAGTDTQYF,TRBD2,TRBV29-1,once,TRBJ2-3
TGTGCCAGCAGGCGACAGGGGGGAGAAAAACTGTTTTTT,CASRRQGGEKLFF,TRBD1,TRBV3-1/TRBV3-2,-,TRBJ1-4
TGTGCTAGTGGTTGGCGGGGGCCCAGCACAGATACGCAGTATTTT,CASGWRGPSTDTQYF,-,TRBV12-5,-,TRBJ2-3
TGTGCCAGCACAGAACCCTCTAGCACAGATACGCAGTATTTT,CASTEPSSTDTQYF,-,TRBV6-5,-,TRBJ2-3
TGTGCCAGCAGCTTAATCGGAGGGGCGGACACTGAAGCTTTCTTT,CASSLIGGADTEAFF,-,TRBV7-3,-,TRBJ1-1
TGTGCCAGCAGTTATGAGACAGGGGACAATGAGCAGTTCTTC,CASSYETGDNEQFF,TRBD1,TRBV27,-,TRBJ2-1
TGCGCCAGCATGGTGGCCGGGGGGCCCTACGAGCAGTACTTC,CASMVAGGPYEQYF,-,TRBV10-2,-,TRBJ2-7
TGTGCCAGCAGCCGGGACTGGGATGAAGCTTTCTTT,CASSRDWDEAFF,-,TRBV7-3,-,TRBJ1-1
TGTGCCAGCAGCGCCACAGGGGCCCTGGGCTACACCTTC,CASSATGALGYTF,TRBD1,TRBV5-5,-,TRBJ1-2